This TCR beta chain was observed in a study of cytomegalovirus exposure and HLA in healthy donors (dated by TCRdb to about 2017). Background on the whole study: An earlier analysis of roughly 610 of the donors reported approximately 260 Gb of sequence data and about 120 million unique TCR beta sequences obtained from roughly 170 million T cells. Approximately 310 gigabases of sequencing data and roughly 90 million unique TCR sequences were included in an early release covering about 700 HLA-typed donors. Of the 300 to 500 genotyped donors, more than 75% were placed in the genetic ancestry cluster associated with self-reported Caucasian donors. The study aimed to test whether signatures of past pathogen exposure could be identified by cataloging public T cell receptors. The study used immunosequencing to profile the T cell repertoires of several hundred subjects and linked those repertoires to cytomegalovirus serostatus. In addition to the first cohort of 666 subjects, a separate validation cohort of 120 different subjects was used. The study combined high-throughput TCR immunosequencing, statistical association of individual TCRs with disease status, and machine learning to predict cytomegalovirus infection status. In a later analysis, previously published TCR beta repertoires from about 670 donors were re-analyzed and high-resolution HLA genotyping was added so that TCR occurrence patterns could be studied. The later analysis used no new phenotypic data to find candidate immune exposures, relying instead on TCR beta sequences and their occurrence across donors. An earlier analysis of 500 to 750 of the donors applied high-throughput TCR beta sequencing to assess whether each TCR beta V gene segment acted as functional or pseudogenic. Donor age, sex, ethnicity and CMV serostatus were collected together with the repertoire data. Genome-wide SNP genotypes for about 65% of the roughly 670 donors were used in a later genetic analysis, which treated that subset as a discovery cohort. All discovery cohort repertoires had been generated using a single sequencing platform. HLA typing included class I and class II loci at four-digit resolution. Typing coverage differed by locus: A, B, C, DRB1 and DQB1 were typed in about 620-630 donors, DQA1 in roughly 510, DPA1 in roughly 590, and DPB1 in 472. Five DR-DQ haplotypes were handled as single units for association and clustering because linkage in the cohort was strong. Across roughly 420 genotyped donors of the cohort, an average of about 250,000 unique TCR beta nucleotide sequences per donor were sequenced, and approximately 19% of those sequences were non-productive.

V is shortened by 2 bases, J by 4 bases, and the region joining them spans 8 bases. The CDR3, from cysteine to phenylalanine, totals 13 residues. The retained sequence is limited to the CDR3, 39 bases, with the frame set at the first base. Sequences MNHEY (CDR1) and SVGAGI (CDR2) are obtained from the germline V gene. Here is what the overall study found, with its caveats: An association between a missense DCLRE1C variant and V-gene and J-gene trimming of TCR beta chains was found in a later genetic analysis and replicated in an independent cohort. A later analysis reported that several top co-occurrence clusters appeared linked to parvovirus B19, influenza, CMV and Epstein-Barr virus. In a later analysis, the rate of TCR association differed among HLA loci, with DRB1 alleles having the most associated TCRs and HLA-C alleles having the fewest. A further reported finding was that TCR beta sequences accurately predicted the HLA-A and HLA-B alleles for most subjects in the first cohort. When HLA alleles, especially DR and DQ, strongly co-occurred, attributing TCR associations to individual alleles was difficult. The presence/absence analyses assumed that sequencing depth was roughly uniform across donors, and that assumption may not be true. The classifier was reported to diagnose cytomegalovirus status with high specificity and sensitivity in both the original and validation cohorts. Only TCR beta chains were sequenced in this cohort, and the absence of alpha or paired-chain data limited detectable features. The earlier analysis of approximately 540 of the donors excluded 15 to 20 rarely observed V segments, including chromosome 9 orphons, because counts were too low. A later analysis associated 16,951 TCR beta sequences with specific HLA alleles at a false discovery rate of 0.05. In vitro tests confirmed that a few of the cytomegalovirus-associated TCR beta chains recognize cytomegalovirus antigens. Compared with equally common non-associated chains, HLA-associated TCR beta chains in a later analysis were more clonally expanded and had lower generation probabilities. Linkage disequilibrium might explain the correlated functional status among segregating V segments, but an unknown experimental factor could not be excluded. HLA typing was unavailable for some donors at each locus, so association tests used only the typed subset. The study gave a list of some 150 TCR beta chains associated with cytomegalovirus. Most TCR sequences were seen in very few donors, while some public TCRs were found in many individuals. A cluster of highly shared sequence variants was judged likely to be a technical artifact of the sequencing pipeline. In an earlier analysis of approximately 590 of the donors, most TCR beta V segments appeared in productive rearrangements about 90% or about 30% of the time, broadly matching IMGT annotations. The only immune exposure information available for the cohort was CMV serostatus. Compared with the 666-donor mean, donors in an Asian-associated ancestry cluster had fewer N-insertions in productive TCRs, according to a later genetic analysis. It was suggested by the authors that the approach could potentially be generalized to other disease states and immunological phenotypes. According to a later analysis, most CMV-associated TCR beta chains appeared to be HLA-restricted, and the HLA associations seemed to be driven largely by CMV exposure. Some IMGT-functional V segments, including TRBV6-2 and TRBV6-3, could not be distinguished by the 87-base-pair reads and were therefore excluded.

The cohort was made up of 650 to 700 healthy bone marrow donors. At the time of sampling, all cohort members were nominally healthy, though unrecorded immune exposures were likely present. The donor was CMV seropositive and belonged to the group of 250 to 300 seropositive cohort members. Each donor provided a peripheral blood sample, and peripheral blood mononuclear cells were used for TCR beta sequencing. The Qiagen DNeasy Blood Extraction Kit was used to extract genomic DNA from the blood cell samples. The library came from the immunoSEQ multiplex PCR assay. For the multiplex PCR, a mixture combining 60 forward primers for TCR Vbeta segments and 13 reverse primers for TCR Jbeta segments was used. The CDR3 region of rearranged TCR beta genes was amplified from genomic DNA with a multiplex PCR assay. On the Illumina HiSeq System, the amplified TCR beta libraries were sequenced as 87-base-pair reads. The paper's data handling went like this. In a later analysis, tens of millions of unique TCR beta chains were counted across the roughly 610 repertoires, and roughly 9.9 million of these chains were shared by at least two donors. Raw reads were error-corrected and collapsed into unique sequences with a nearest-neighbor algorithm that merged closely related sequences to remove PCR and sequencing errors. Alignment of CDR3 sequences to IMGT reference sequences was used to assign V, D and J gene segments. For a sequence to be retained, a match of at least six nucleotides to both a V gene segment and a J gene segment was required. Rearrangements were called productive when the CDR3 lacked stop codons and stayed in frame with V and J; all others were non-productive. CDR3 was defined by IMGT convention, running from the second conserved V-encoded cysteine to the conserved J-encoded phenylalanine. Sequences without an unambiguous match to a single V gene segment were excluded from the earlier analysis of 587 of the donors. In an earlier analysis of approximately 610 of the donors, V segments were called functional above 56.7% productive rearrangements and were called segregating when the between-donor standard deviation exceeded 5%. To diagnose cytomegalovirus status from the catalog of TCR beta chain sequences, a statistical classification framework was built. In a later analysis, TCR nucleotide sequences were compared against IMGT/GENE-DB human TR gene sequences so that V and J genes could be assigned. In a later analysis, CDR3 sequences and most-parsimonious VDJ recombination scenarios were assigned using the TCRdist pipeline. In a later analysis, each TCR beta chain was defined by its CDR3 amino acid sequence together with its V-gene family, and reads lacking a unique V-gene family were excluded. A later analysis removed several hundred highly shared, low-generation-probability nucleotide sequences to deal with suspected cross-contamination and a sequencing artifact. A later analysis calculated a clonal expansion index for each public chain from normalized within-repertoire ranks of inferred template counts. A later analysis computed generation probabilities with a VDJ recombination model fitted to out-of-frame rearrangements, and checked the results against IGoR. A later analysis scored TCR-TCR, TCR-HLA and TCR-CMV co-occurrence with hypergeometric tests, applying a repertoire-size bias correction to TCR pairs. False discovery rates were estimated in a later analysis by permuting HLA or CMV assignments 20 times. In a later analysis, co-occurring TCRs were grouped with DBSCAN, and TCRdist sequence similarity was added when clustering was performed within HLA-allele-positive subsets. Co-occurrence clustering excluded repertoires with fewer than 30,000 or more than 120,000 public chains, plus five with anomalous nucleotide sharing. This immuneACCESS table, as held by TCRdb, lists in-frame sequences with V and J called but not all clones. Of the missing ones, under half trace to an unresolved V gene in checked studies; the others have no known cause. V and J calls and clone size are copied from that table; D and trimming were computed from the DNA. This sample comprises about 190,000 clones, just under 75% of them detected only once. 2.5% to 4% of the sample lies in the top ten.

About this clone: Its antigen is currently not known. No much larger clone exists at a distance of one base, and base qualities are not known.

The sequence links TRBV6-5 to TRBJ1-2, with the D gene uncertain. Sequencing was carried out using PBMCs. The TCR comes from a young woman in good health and CMV-seropositive. The CDR3 protein: CASSYGQAYGYTF. The nucleotides read TGTGCCAGCAGTTACGGGCAGGCCTATGGCTACACCTTC.